Below, 8 T cell receptor beta chains from the same sample are listed, as sequenced in a study of blood T cell repertoires in COVID-19. Generated by immunoSEQ multiplex PCR, the TCRdb table keeps only in-frame clones and is missing some. The data contain some 500,000 clones, about 89% of them singletons. The sequencing sample was made of peripheral blood. These receptors all stem from a woman between 45 and 60 years old with COVID-19, enrolled during active disease.

This chain connects TRBV2 to TRBJ1-5, with 9 bases identical to TRBD1. This CDR3 is built from 15 residues. V was pared by 5 bases and J by 7 bases, with 9 bases of the junction left unmatched. Looked up from germline, CDR1 is SNHLY and CDR2 is FYNNEI. The CDR3 reads CASSRGTGWGQPQHF. In DNA form, the CDR3 reads TGTGCCAGCAGTCGAGGGACAGGGTGGGGACAGCCCCAGCATTTT. Full variable domain (missing parts from reference TRBV2 and TRBJ1-5): EPEVTQTPSHQVTQMGQEVILRCVPISNHLYFYWYRQILGQKVEFLVSFYNNEISEKSEIFDDQFSVERPDGSNFTLKIRSTKLEDSAMYFCASSRGTGWGQPQHFGDGTRLSIL.

The chain has TRBV24-1 and TRBJ1-2; D might be TRBD1 (5 bases). The V and J ends lost 1 base and 6 bases respectively, with 14 bases between them. This CDR3 is 15 amino acids long. Germline V lookup: CDR1 KGHDR, CDR2 SFDVKD. CDR3 bases: TGTGCCACCAGTGATTTCGGGCAGGGTCGCGATGGCTACACCTTC. This codes for CATSDFGQGRDGYTF.

V gene TRBV30 combines with J gene TRBJ1-5; tentative D call: TRBD1 (5 bases). The V and J ends lost 2 bases and 0 bases respectively, with 11 bases between them. This CDR3 has 15 amino acids. Germline CDR1 is GTSNPN and CDR2 is SVGIG (reference sequence). Here the CDR3 DNA reads TGTGCCTGGAGTCCCCCAGGGAATAGCAATCAGCCCCAGCATTTT. Its translation is CAWSPPGNSNQPQHF.

The chain uses TRBV5-4 and TRBJ2-1, with 10 nucleotides matching TRBD2. Germline CDR1 is SGHNT and CDR2 is YYREEE (reference sequence). The CDR3 covers 18 residues. V shed 0 bases and J 0 bases; nucleotides not matched to a gene: 6. The CDR3 nucleotides read TGTGCCAGCAGCTTGGTTGCACTAGCGGGGAGCTCCTACAATGAGCAGTTCTTC. It yields the protein CASSLVALAGSSYNEQFF.

As for this clone: In the same sample, other DNA sequences code for this CDR3. The rearrangement joins TRBV3-1 (or the pseudogene TRBV3-2) to TRBJ1-2; maybe TRBD1 (5 bases). The CDR3 extends over 15 amino acids. Germline CDR1 is LGHDT and CDR2 is YNNKEL (reference sequence). Trimming shortened V by 1 base and J by 5 bases, and 14 bases separated the two germline ends. The CDR3 DNA reads as TGTGCCAGCAGCCAAGTCACCGGGGGTGGATATGGCTACACCTTC. The encoded protein is CASSQVTGGGYGYTF.

The chain has TRBV10-3 and TRBJ1-1, with D unresolved. The CDR3 extends over 15 amino acids. Germline assignment: CDR1 ENHRY and CDR2 SYGVKD. Between the trimmed V and J ends, which lost 4 bases and 4 bases, there was a span of 16 bases. The CDR3 region is CAISAPGKGGTEAFF. The CDR3 DNA sequence: TGTGCCATCAGTGCACCGGGGAAGGGAGGCACTGAAGCTTTCTTT.

This sequence joins TRBV5-8 and TRBJ1-5; a weak D match, TRBD1 (5 bases). Trimming removed 3 bases from V and 7 bases from J, with 14 bases in between. The CDR3 runs to 14 residues. Germline V gene sequence: CDR1 SGHTS, CDR2 YDEGEE. For the CDR3, the DNA is TGTGCCAGCAGCTCTGCAGGGTACGGACAGCCCCAGCATTTT. Protein sequence: CASSSAGYGQPQHF.

CDR3 in amino acids: CASSQFTHGGGSTDTQYF. CDR3 bases: TGTGCCAGCAGCCAATTCACTCACGGCGGGGGAAGCACAGATACGCAGTATTTT. The chain is built from TRBV3-1 (or the pseudogene TRBV3-2) and TRBJ2-3, with TRBD2 matching 7 bases. V shed 2 bases and J 0 bases; nucleotides not matched to a gene: 11. The germline CDR1 and CDR2 sequences are LGHDT and YNNKEL (reference sequence). The CDR3 is 18 amino acids.